A selection of T cell receptor beta chains follows, all from one sample in a study of OX40 agonist ivuxolimab in advanced cancers. This table comes from immunoSEQ multiplex PCR, and its TCRdb copy is limited to in-frame clones, with some not included. The data hold roughly 73,000 clones, with less than 90% observed a single time. The specimen was CD4+ or CD8+ T cells sorted from blood, collected in a trial of the OX40 agonist ivuxolimab. Every receptor here comes from an adult with an advanced solid tumor such as melanoma, head and neck, liver or kidney cancer. The conserved cysteine and the conserved F or W are not part of the CDR3 here.

TRBV4-2	TRBJ1-1	ASSQSAAGMNTEAF
TRBV2	TRBJ2-7	ASSLGRTGAPQQY
TRBV5-1	TRBJ1-3	ASRTGNTIY
TRBV27	TRBJ2-1	ASSLDGGISVNEQF
TRBV7-2	TRBJ2-7	ASSSAGLAGGF
TRBV7-2	TRBJ2-3	ASSLGLAGGPVPY
TRBV7-2	TRBJ2-4	ASSSLVLAKNIQY
TRBV14	TRBJ2-6	ASSSSSGANVLT
TRBV7-9	TRBJ2-3	ASSPGTSGGPLGDTQY
TRBV30	TRBJ2-7	AWSPHLFREQY
TRBV18	TRBJ1-2	ASSPSDSPGGYT
TRBV7-2	TRBJ1-6	ASSLEGAIPNSPLH
TRBV7-8	TRBJ1-4	ASSLANRGLNEKLF
TRBV7-2	TRBJ1-3	ASSVAGGRGNTIY
TRBV9	TRBJ2-5	ASSIGQSQETQY
TRBV7-8	TRBJ2-7	ASSTSSVTYEQY
TRBV7-9	TRBJ1-1	ASSSGQGALTEAF